Shown below are 5 T cell receptor beta chains from a single sample sequenced in a study of cytomegalovirus exposure and HLA in healthy donors. PCR involved 60 Vbeta and 13 Jbeta primers. Only in-frame clones appear in the TCRdb table, and some are missing; sequencing was by immunoSEQ multiplex PCR. The table records some 91,000 clones, about 80% of them present only once. The sequencing input was PBMCs. The receptors here all came from a woman aged 60-70 years in good health and CMV-seronegative.

The chain links TRBV6-6 to TRBJ2-1; 7 bases are shared with TRBD2. The CDR3 consists of 15 residues. V shed 6 bases, J shed 2 bases, and the junction held 7 bases outside the gene matches. Germline CDR1 reads MNHNY; CDR2 reads SVGAGI (reference sequence). CDR3 amino acids: CASSPGSGPYNEQFF. The CDR3 DNA sequence: TGTGCCAGCAGCCCCGGTAGCGGGCCCTACAATGAGCAGTTCTTC.

This chain connects TRBV28 to TRBJ1-2, with 10 nucleotides matching TRBD1. The CDR3 sequence is 17 residues long. J gave up 0 bases and V 7 bases, and 11 bases lay outside the gene matches. Looked up from germline, CDR1 is MDHEN and CDR2 is SYDVKM. The CDR3 DNA follows: TGTGCCAGCAAGAAACCGGGACAGGGGTTTGCTAACTATGGCTACACCTTC. Amino acid sequence: CASKKPGQGFANYGYTF.

The chain uses TRBV2 and TRBJ1-1; 7 positions agree with TRBD1. The CDR3 spans 14 residues. J gave up 7 bases and V 7 bases, and 12 bases lay outside the gene matches. CDR1 and CDR2 from the germline V gene are SNHLY and FYNNEI. Written as DNA, the CDR3 is TGTGCCAGCACCCCGGACAGGTTTAGTTATGAAGCTTTCTTT. The encoded protein is CASTPDRFSYEAFF.

The CDR3 DNA reads TGTGCCAGCAGCGGGGACAGTTACTACGAGCAGTACTTC. Its protein product is CASSGDSYYEQYF. The V call is TRBV9, the J call TRBJ2-7; the match to TRBD1 covers 7 bases. The V gene end was trimmed by 3 bases and the J gene end by 3 bases; junction bases not matched to a gene: 3. The CDR3 consists of 13 residues. The germline V gene has CDR1 SGDLS and CDR2 YYNGEE.

The chain recombines TRBV28 with TRBJ1-5; D possibly corresponds to TRBD1 (6 bases). Per germline, CDR1 MDHEN and CDR2 SYDVKM. Trimming took 8 bases from V and 5 from J, leaving 16 bases between them. The CDR3 contains 14 residues. The CDR3 DNA follows: TGTGCCAGCGTCACAGGGAGCGGCTATCAGCCCCAGCATTTT. It encodes CASVTGSGYQPQHF.